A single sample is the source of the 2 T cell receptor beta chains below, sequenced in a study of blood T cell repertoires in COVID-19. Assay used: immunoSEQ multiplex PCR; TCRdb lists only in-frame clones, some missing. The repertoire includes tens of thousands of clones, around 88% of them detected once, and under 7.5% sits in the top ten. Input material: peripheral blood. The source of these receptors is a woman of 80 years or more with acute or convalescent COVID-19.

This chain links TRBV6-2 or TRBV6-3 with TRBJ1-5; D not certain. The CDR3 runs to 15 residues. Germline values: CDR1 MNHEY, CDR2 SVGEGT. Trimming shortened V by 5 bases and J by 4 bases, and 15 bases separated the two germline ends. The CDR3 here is CASSPFAGRNQPQHF. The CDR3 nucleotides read TGTGCCAGCAGTCCATTTGCGGGCAGAAATCAGCCCCAGCATTTT.

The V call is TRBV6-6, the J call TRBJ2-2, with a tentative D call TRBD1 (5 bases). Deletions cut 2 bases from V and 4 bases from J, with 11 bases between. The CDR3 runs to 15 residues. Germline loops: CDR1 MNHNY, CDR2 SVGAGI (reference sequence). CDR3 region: CASSYARVGTGELFF. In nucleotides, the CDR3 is TGTGCCAGCAGTTACGCCAGGGTGGGCACCGGGGAGCTGTTTTTT.